Listed here are 23 T cell receptor beta chains from one sample, sequenced in a study of cytomegalovirus exposure and HLA in healthy donors. Generated by immunoSEQ multiplex PCR, the TCRdb table keeps only in-frame clones and is missing some. Among 90,000 to 150,000 clones listed, approximately 87% were seen once. Sequenced input: PBMCs. These TCRs come from a woman aged 18 to 35 in good health and CMV-seropositive.

The chain links TRBV5-1 to TRBJ1-6; D is unresolved. CDR1 SGHRS and CDR2 YFSETQ come from the germline V gene. Trimming shortened V by 0 bases and J by 8 bases, and 3 bases separated the two germline ends. The CDR3 length is 12 residues. Here the CDR3 DNA reads TGCGCCAGCAGCTTGGCCGATTCACCCCTCCACTTT. It codes for CASSLADSPLHF. The whole variable domain, filled in from reference TRBV5-1 and TRBJ1-6, reads KAGVTQTPRYLIKTRGQQVTLSCSPISGHRSVSWYQQTPGQGLQFLFEYFSETQRNKGNFPGRFSGRQFSNSRSEMNVSTLELGDSALYLCASSLADSPLHFGNGTRLTVT.

The chain carries TRBV13 and TRBJ2-3; a possible D gene is TRBD2 (7 bases). Germline values: CDR1 PRHDT, CDR2 FYEKMQ (reference sequence). The CDR3 has 15 residues. Trimming stripped 2 bases from V and 4 bases from J, with 13 bases between. The CDR3 DNA reads as TGTGCCAGCAGCTTAAACAGGGAGGGTGCAGATACGCAGTATTTT. This gives the protein CASSLNREGADTQYF.

J is TRBJ2-7 and V is TRBV12-2; TRBD2, the table's D call, was not compared with the DNA. TRBV12-2 is an annotated pseudogene. The CDR3 spans 18 residues. The CDR3 loop reads CASRLAQSVAVSSYEQYF. As DNA, the CDR3 is TGTGCAAGTCGCTTAGCCCAGTCGGTAGCGGTTAGCTCCTACGAGCAGTACTTC.

This sequence joins TRBV4-1 and TRBJ1-4; no clear D. This CDR3 comprises 18 residues. Germline CDR1 and CDR2: MGHRA and YSYEKL. The V gene lost 4 bases and the J gene lost 2 bases, with 20 bases spanning the gap. The DNA of the CDR3 is TGCGCCAGCAGCCCGCACCCGAACAGAGCCCAGACTAATGAAAAACTGTTTTTT. It specifies CASSPHPNRAQTNEKLFF.

This clone was found a few times. The chain couples TRBV19 to TRBJ1-5; perhaps TRBD1 as D (6 bases). In germline, CDR1 is LNHDA, CDR2 SQIVND (reference sequence). Trimming left V 3 bases short and J 2 bases short, with 8 bases between. The CDR3 has 14 residues. The CDR3 DNA follows: TGTGCCAGTAGTATCGCAGGGGGCAATCAGCCCCAGCATTTT. It yields the protein CASSIAGGNQPQHF.

V gene TRBV13 combines with J gene TRBJ2-7, with 8 nucleotides matching TRBD2. Germline-derived CDR1 and CDR2 are PRHDT and FYEKMQ (reference sequence). V shed 2 bases and J 4 bases; nucleotides not matched to a gene: 10. CDR3 length: 16 amino acids. CDR3 nucleotides: TGTGCCAGCAGCTTAAATTCAGCGGGAGACTCTTACGAGCAGTACTTC. This gives the protein CASSLNSAGDSYEQYF.

As DNA, the CDR3 is TGTGCCAGCAAGCTTCTGGAGCGGGGTAGCACAGATACGCAGTATTTT. Translating it yields CASKLLERGSTDTQYF. The chain is built from TRBV27 and TRBJ2-3; 7 bases fit TRBD2. There are 16 residues in the CDR3. J was trimmed by 0 bases and V by 7 bases; bases with no gene match: 10. Germline V gives CDR1 MNHEY, CDR2 SMNVEV (reference sequence).

The chain links TRBV12-1 to TRBJ2-1; the table gives TRBD2 as D, unverified against the DNA. TRBV12-1 is a listed pseudogene. The CDR3 loop spans 17 amino acids. CDR3 amino acids: CASSPVLREGSYNEQFF. The CDR3 coding sequence is TGTGCCAGCAGCCCGGTCCTGCGGGAGGGGTCCTACAATGAGCAGTTCTTC.

The chain links TRBV5-1 to TRBJ1-1, with D hard to call. The CDR3 runs 14 residues. Germline V gene sequence: CDR1 SGHRS, CDR2 YFSETQ. The germline V and J ends were trimmed by 4 bases and 4 bases, with 14 bases remaining between them. The CDR3 DNA follows: TGCGCCAGCAGCGAGGATCCCACGATCACTGAAGCTTTCTTT. Translating it yields CASSEDPTITEAFF.

Remarks on this clone: A read error may account for a junction end that differs from germline. This chain connects TRBV5-6 to TRBJ1-4; TRBD1 matches at 7 bases. The CDR3 spans 14 residues. Looked up from germline, CDR1 is SGHDT and CDR2 is YYEEEE. The CDR3 DNA is TGTGCCAGCACCTTGCTGGGACAGAACGAAAAACTGTTTTTT. Protein sequence: CASTLLGQNEKLFF.

In this sample, this clone turned up a few times. The genes are TRBV6-7 and TRBJ1-3, with D possibly matching TRBD1 (6 bases). TRBV6-7 is an open reading frame whose function is uncertain. V was pared by 5 bases and J by 9 bases, with 23 bases between. CDR3 size: 16 residues. The CDR3: CASSPPDSFSEATIYF. CDR3 nucleotides: TGTGCCAGCAGTCCTCCGGACAGCTTCTCTGAGGCCACCATATATTTT.

This chain uses TRBV6-5 with TRBJ2-5, with 8 positions matching TRBD2. The DNA end is more similar to TRBJ2-7, so the J call may be wrong. Germline assignment: CDR1 MNHEY and CDR2 SVGAGI. The CDR3 contains 15 residues. The DNA of the CDR3 is TGTGCCAGCAGTTACTCGGGACTAGGGGGCTACGAGCAGTACTTC. Amino acids: CASSYSGLGGYEQYF.

The V gene is TRBV4-3, the J gene TRBJ2-6; D is uncertain. There are 16 residues in the CDR3. Trimming cost V 0 bases and J 0 bases, with 6 bases left between them. CDR1 and CDR2 from the germline V gene are LGHNA and YSLEER. The CDR3 protein is CASSQDLRSGANVLTF. Here the CDR3 DNA reads TGCGCCAGCAGCCAAGATTTGCGCTCTGGGGCCAACGTCCTGACTTTC.

This chain links TRBV5-1 with TRBJ1-4; 7 bases line up with TRBD1. The J segment lost 4 bases and the V segment lost 7 bases, leaving 7 bases of the junction unmatched. The CDR3 loop spans 14 amino acids. Germline values: CDR1 SGHRS, CDR2 YFSETQ. This CDR3 is CASGQTGNNEKLFF. Here the CDR3 DNA reads TGCGCCAGCGGTCAGACAGGGAATAATGAAAAACTGTTTTTT.

Regarding this clone: An end of the junction differs from the germline gene, which may be a read error. The chain links TRBV7-7 to TRBJ2-3; D not resolved. The CDR3 is 14 amino acids. The germline CDR1 and CDR2 sequences are SSHAT and FNYEAQ (reference sequence). CDR3 sequence reads: CASSLGPSTDTQYF. CDR3 DNA sequence: TGTGCTAGCAGCTTAGGGCCCAGCACAGATACGCAGTATTTT.

The J gene is TRBJ2-1, the V gene TRBV9, with 7 bases that match TRBD2. The germline CDR1 and CDR2 sequences are SGDLS and YYNGEE. With V trimmed by 0 bases and J by 7 bases, 7 bases remained unmatched. The CDR3 runs 15 residues. CDR3 residues: CASSVGGGIGNEQFF. The DNA of the CDR3 is TGTGCCAGCAGCGTAGGGGGAGGGATTGGGAATGAGCAGTTCTTC.

The chain joins TRBV5-1 to TRBJ2-2, with no clear D. Germline V gene sequence: CDR1 SGHRS, CDR2 YFSETQ. The length of the CDR3 is 17 residues. Deletions cut 1 base from V and 1 base from J, with 14 bases between. This CDR3 reads CASSLTPPTGNTGELFF. The CDR3 DNA reads as TGCGCCAGCAGCTTGACCCCTCCTACGGGGAACACCGGGGAGCTGTTTTTT.

This clone was seen once. The chain recombines TRBV7-2 with TRBJ2-2, with 7 bases lining up with TRBD2. The ends lost 5 bases at V and 2 bases at J; junction bases unmatched: 2. Germline values: CDR1 SGHTA, CDR2 FQGNSA. CDR3 size: 14 residues. In nucleotides, the CDR3 is TGTGCCAGCAGCCGGGACTATAACACCGGGGAGCTGTTTTTT. It encodes CASSRDYNTGELFF.

This clone turned up a few times. This same CDR3 is encoded by further DNA sequences in the sample. This chain joins TRBV11-2 and TRBJ1-4; 7 bases are a match to TRBD1. The V gene end was trimmed by 1 base and the J gene end by 4 bases; junction bases not matched to a gene: 3. The CDR3 has 15 amino acids. Germline V gene data show CDR1 as SGHAT and CDR2 as FQNNGV. The CDR3 nucleotides are TGTGCCAGCAGCTTAGGAGACAGGGATAATGAAAAACTGTTTTTT. Translation: CASSLGDRDNEKLFF. Using reference TRBV11-2 and TRBJ1-4 for the parts outside the CDR3, the full variable domain is EAGVAQSPRYKIIEKRQSVAFWCNPISGHATLYWYQQILGQGPKLLIQFQNNGVVDDSQLPKDRFSAERLKGVDSTLKIQPAKLEDSAVYLCASSLGDRDNEKLFFGSGTQLSVL.

The chain employs TRBV6-6 and TRBJ1-1, with D perhaps matching TRBD1 (6 bases). The CDR3 contains 11 residues. The ends were cut back, 10 bases at V and 1 base at J, with 7 bases in the middle. Germline V gene data show CDR1 as MNHNY and CDR2 as SVGAGI (reference sequence). CDR3 region: CAIQGNTEAFF. The CDR3 nucleotides read TGTGCCATACAGGGGAACACTGAAGCTTTCTTT.

The rearrangement uses TRBV7-8 and TRBJ1-3; TRBD1 might be the D (5 bases). The length of the CDR3 is 16 residues. The germline gives CDR1 SGHVS, CDR2 FQNEAQ. Trimming left V 3 bases short and J 1 base short, with 13 bases between. CDR3 coding DNA: TGTGCCAGCAGCTTCCGGGACGGGACTTCTGGAAACACCATATATTTT. Amino acid sequence: CASSFRDGTSGNTIYF.

The V call is TRBV15, the J call TRBJ2-6, with D possibly matching TRBD1 (5 bases). Germline V gene sequence: CDR1 LNHNV, CDR2 YYDKDF (reference sequence). This CDR3 region has 19 residues. V gave up 5 bases and J gave up 3 bases, with 23 bases separating them. CDR3 in amino acids: CATSGLFGQGDYGANVLTF. The DNA for the CDR3 is TGTGCCACCAGCGGGCTTTTTGGGCAGGGCGATTATGGGGCCAACGTCCTGACTTTC.

The rearrangement joins TRBV28 to TRBJ2-1, with a weak D call TRBD2 (6 bases). CDR3 length equals 13 residues. Germline assignment: CDR1 MDHEN and CDR2 SYDVKM. Trimming cost V 10 bases and J 5 bases, with 15 bases left between them. CDR3 region: CATRTGGNNEQFF. CDR3 nucleotide sequence: TGTGCCACCAGAACTGGAGGGAACAATGAGCAGTTCTTC.